What follows are 17 T cell receptor beta chains derived from one specimen sequenced in a study of cytomegalovirus exposure and HLA in healthy donors. PCR primers comprised 60 Vbeta and 13 Jbeta primers. Clones were read by immunoSEQ multiplex PCR, and TCRdb kept only the in-frame ones, dropping some. The data contain around 150,000 clones, about three quarters of them singletons. The sample taken for sequencing was PBMCs. The receptors were sampled from a woman between 25 and 40 years old in good health and CMV-seronegative.

The V gene is TRBV6-5, the J gene TRBJ1-2, with D possibly TRBD1 on 5 matching bases. The germline V gene encodes CDR1 MNHEY and CDR2 SVGAGI. Trimming took 5 bases from V and 10 from J, leaving 17 bases between them. CDR3 size: 13 residues. The CDR3 DNA reads as TGTGCCAGCAGTACCATGACAGCCCCTTTCTACACCTTC. Protein: CASSTMTAPFYTF.

The chain combines TRBV13 with TRBJ2-7; possible D gene TRBD1, 5 bases. CDR1 PRHDT and CDR2 FYEKMQ come from the germline V gene (reference sequence). The CDR3 totals 13 residues. V was clipped by 1 base and J by 6 bases, with 10 bases between them. CDR3 in amino acids: CASSLEGQGEQYF. The DNA of the CDR3 is TGTGCCAGCAGCTTAGAGGGGCAGGGCGAGCAGTACTTC.

The V gene is TRBV5-5, the J gene TRBJ1-3; D is unclear. CDR3 length equals 14 residues. The germline V gene encodes CDR1 SGHKS and CDR2 YYEKEE (reference sequence). V gave up 4 bases and J gave up 0 bases, with 8 bases separating them. CDR3 sequence reads: CASSQVFSGNTIYF. The CDR3 DNA follows: TGTGCCAGCAGCCAGGTCTTCTCTGGAAACACCATATATTTT.

This clone was seen more than once but under ten times. The V gene is TRBV2, the J gene TRBJ1-5; maybe TRBD1 (5 bases). Trimming cost V 6 bases and J 3 bases, with 12 bases left between them. Germline CDR1 reads SNHLY; CDR2 reads FYNNEI. The CDR3 loop spans 14 amino acids. In DNA, the CDR3 is TGTGCCAGCAGCCCCGACAGCACCAATCAGCCCCAGCATTTT. The encoded protein is CASSPDSTNQPQHF.

This clone has just one count. The chain employs TRBV29-1 and TRBJ1-2; perhaps TRBD1 as D (5 bases). The CDR3 totals 10 residues. Germline-derived CDR1 and CDR2 are SQVTM and ANQGSEA. The V and J ends lost 7 bases and 4 bases respectively, with 7 bases between them. The DNA for the CDR3 is TGCAGCGGAGACAGCTATGGCTACACCTTC. Protein: CSGDSYGYTF.

This chain connects TRBV11-2 to TRBJ2-1; tentative D call: TRBD2 (6 bases). The germline CDR1 and CDR2 sequences are SGHAT and FQNNGV. The CDR3 has 13 residues. Trimming took off 5 bases at V and 11 bases at J, with 16 bases between the two ends. The CDR3 sequence is CASSRGTGGQQFF. The CDR3 nucleotides are TGTGCCAGCAGCCGGGGGACTGGGGGACAGCAGTTCTTC.

The rearrangement uses TRBV5-1 and TRBJ2-5; 11 bases match TRBD2. This CDR3 has 16 amino acids. The trim removed 2 bases at V and 11 bases at J, leaving 14 bases unmatched. The germline gives CDR1 SGHRS, CDR2 YFSETQ. The CDR3 sequence is CASSFGGLAAPQEQYF. The DNA of the CDR3 is TGCGCCAGCAGCTTTGGGGGACTAGCGGCGCCTCAGGAGCAGTACTTC.

The chain recombines TRBV6-1 with TRBJ1-2, with 7 bases identical to TRBD1. After removal of 5 bases from V and 7 bases from J, the junction contained 7 bases not matched to a gene. This CDR3 has 13 residues. In germline, CDR1 is MNHNS, CDR2 SASEGT. Written as DNA, the CDR3 is TGTGCCAGCAGTTTAGACAGGGACGGTGGCTACACCTTC. Its translation is CASSLDRDGGYTF.

The table lists this clone with a count of one. The gene calls are TRBV6-5 and TRBJ2-7, with a possible D match to TRBD2 (6 bases). Between the trimmed V and J ends, which lost 2 bases and 7 bases, there was a span of 12 bases. Germline-derived CDR1 and CDR2 are MNHEY and SVGAGI. The CDR3 consists of 13 residues. The CDR3 reads CASSYHGGKEQYF. CDR3 nucleotide sequence: TGTGCCAGCAGTTACCACGGGGGTAAGGAGCAGTACTTC.

CDR3 loop: CASRSGGLIEAFF. The CDR3 DNA is TGTGCCAGCAGGTCAGGGGGATTGATTGAAGCTTTCTTT. The chain carries TRBV6-5 and TRBJ1-1; TRBD1 matches 7 bases. V shed 6 bases, J shed 7 bases, and the junction held 8 bases outside the gene matches. CDR3 length equals 13 residues. CDR1 and CDR2 (germline): MNHEY, SVGAGI.

The genes are TRBV7-9 and TRBJ2-5; perhaps TRBD1 as D (5 bases). Germline V CDR1 and CDR2: SEHNR, FQNEAQ (reference sequence). CDR3 length: 14 amino acids. Trimming stripped 3 bases from V and 5 bases from J, with 13 bases between. CDR3 sequence reads: CASSFMAGRETQYF. For the CDR3, the DNA is TGTGCCAGCAGCTTTATGGCAGGGCGGGAGACCCAGTACTTC.

This chain links TRBV6-5 with TRBJ1-1; 9 bases are a match to TRBD1. V dropped 6 bases and J dropped 5; count of bases not matched to a gene: 10. The CDR3 length is 15 residues. Germline loops: CDR1 MNHEY, CDR2 SVGAGI. The CDR3 here is CASRGMDRGWTEAFF. In DNA, the CDR3 is TGTGCCAGCAGGGGGATGGACAGGGGTTGGACTGAAGCTTTCTTT.

In this sample, this clone turned up a few times. V is TRBV5-6 and J is TRBJ2-7; TRBD2 is a possible D gene (6 bases). Between the trimmed V and J ends, which lost 2 bases and 0 bases, there was a span of 12 bases. This CDR3 is 15 amino acids long. CDR1 and CDR2 (germline): SGHDT, YYEEEE. CDR3 DNA sequence: TGTGCCAGCAGCTTTGGGACTCATAGCTCCTACGAGCAGTACTTC. Encoded protein: CASSFGTHSSYEQYF.

This clone occurred once. V gene TRBV5-1 combines with J gene TRBJ1-5; the match to TRBD1 covers 9 bases. The CDR3 totals 15 residues. The ends lost 4 bases at V and 4 bases at J; junction bases unmatched: 6. Germline CDR1 is SGHRS and CDR2 is YFSETQ. The CDR3 reads CASSTGTGINQPQHF. CDR3 nucleotide sequence: TGCGCCAGCAGCACCGGGACAGGGATAAATCAGCCCCAGCATTTT.

The gene calls are TRBV2 and TRBJ2-4; 8 nucleotides align to TRBD1. Germline CDR1 reads SNHLY; CDR2 reads FYNNEI. The CDR3 loop spans 16 amino acids. The V gene end was trimmed by 4 bases and the J gene end by 4 bases; junction bases not matched to a gene: 9. CDR3 nucleotides: TGTGCCAGCAGTGCTACAGGGGGGAGCCTTAAAAACATTCAGTACTTC. It specifies CASSATGGSLKNIQYF.

This chain uses TRBV7-9 with TRBJ1-5; 9 bases fit TRBD1. V trimming: 0 bases; J trimming: 2 bases; junction bases outside the gene matches: 8. This CDR3 comprises 18 residues. Germline CDR1 is SEHNR and CDR2 is FQNEAQ (reference sequence). DNA of the CDR3: TGTGCCAGCAGCTTAGCGCGGGGACAGGGAAGGGGCAATCAGCCCCAGCATTTT. Residues: CASSLARGQGRGNQPQHF.

This chain uses TRBV4-1 with TRBJ1-5, with D possibly being TRBD1 (6 bases). CDR3 length: 16 residues. CDR1 and CDR2 (germline): MGHRA, YSYEKL. Trimming removed 4 bases at V and 3 bases at J, with 16 bases between. Written as DNA, the CDR3 is TGCGCCAGCAGCCCTTCTCCGGGGGGGGCCAATCAGCCCCAGCATTTT. Protein product: CASSPSPGGANQPQHF.